This T cell receptor (beta chain) was recovered during a study of blood T cells in healthy people across ages. Study conclusions and caveats: Diversity was higher, and naive CD4+ cells more numerous, in long-lived donors than in aged donors. Unsorted PBMCs prevented conclusive naive versus antigen-experienced comparison. Estimates of total diversity, which came from one million sequenced T cells, were considered to be underestimates. Strong correlation was found linking TCR beta diversity to naive T cell percentage.

Germline lookup yields CDR1 MNHNS and CDR2 SASEGT. The trim removed 7 bases at V and 3 bases at J, leaving 9 bases unmatched. The CDR3 length is 16 residues. Together with a sample-barcoded 5' primer, a J-beta primer mix was included in a second PCR lasting roughly 6 to 12 cycles. TCRdb recomputed calls from the 5' RACE reads with MiXCR, one row per CDR3 protein. The data contain 870,000 or so distinct CDR3 sequences, 25% to 30% of them seen just once; the ten biggest clones take up around 16%. Notes on this clonotype: The antigen is unknown.

The TCR sequence derives from a woman older than 75 in good health. This rearrangement joins TRBV6-1 to TRBJ2-4; TRBD1 matches 10 bases. Sequencing was done on a sample of blood. CDR3 bases: TGTGCCAGCACACCGGGACAGGGGAAGGGCAAAAACATTCAGTACTTC. Its protein is CASTPGQGKGKNIQYF.